The sequence of this T cell receptor beta chain was determined in a study of T cells in Graves' hyperthyroidism and ophthalmopathy (dated by TCRdb to between 2019 and 2020). Describing the broader study: Peripheral blood was sampled at the time of initial diagnosis, prior to any treatment. To identify TCR V-J signatures that set the groups apart, the researchers used a discovery cohort of 100 patients, made up of 40 to 45 with Graves' ophthalmopathy and some 55 with stable Graves' hyperthyroidism. Whether ophthalmopathy could be predicted prospectively was tested in an independent validation cohort made up of roughly 20 hyperthyroidism patients plus 17 patients who later progressed to ophthalmopathy. The 100 discovery patients were randomly split 7:3 into training and test sets. In addition, the study compared T-cell repertoires in thyroid tissue and in blood from several Graves' hyperthyroidism patients. Once sampling was done, hyperthyroidism patients were given methimazole at a starting dose of 30 mg daily, whereas ophthalmopathy patients were given high-dose intravenous methylprednisolone. The paper describes TCR Vbeta CDR3 sequencing of 140 or so peripheral blood samples, made up of 43 ophthalmopathy patients, 70 to 75 hyperthyroidism patients and around 17 progressor patients. What the authors observed across the whole study: A 13 V-J signature model separated ophthalmopathy from stable hyperthyroidism, with over 85% sensitivity and around 84% specificity in cross-validation and 80%/75% in testing. No statistical method was used to fix the sample size in advance, and group allocation was not hidden from the investigators. During validation, the model predicted progression to ophthalmopathy a median of about 5.9 months ahead of onset, with around 71% sensitivity and roughly 75% specificity. Most expanded thyroid clonotypes (frequency above 0.001) were also detected in blood, suggesting blood repertoires may reflect thyroid immune responses.

The junction shows trimming of 5 bases on V and 3 bases on J, and the gene matches do not reach 16 bases of it. From the cysteine up to the phenylalanine, the CDR3 has a length of 19 residues. Of all the DNA, just the CDR3 is kept, 57 bases in frame from base 1. As encoded in the germline V gene (reference sequence), CDR1 is SEHNR while CDR2 is FQNEAQ. Moderately to severely active disease, a Clinical Activity Score of at least 3, a NOSPECS grade of at least 4, and a duration under 3 months were present in ophthalmopathy patients. Exclusion was applied to patients with uncontrolled infections, other autoimmune diseases, pregnancy or lactation. Clinical symptoms, serum thyroxine and TRAb, thyroid ultrasound, and orbital computed tomography formed the basis for the diagnoses. PBMCs were isolated from 10 ml of fresh peripheral blood by Ficoll-Paque density gradient centrifugation. Trizol reagent was used to extract total RNA, and RNA quality was then checked on an Agilent 2100 Bioanalyzer.

TCR beta CDR3 regions were amplified from RNA transcripts. The TCR CDR3 was subjected to a first round of RT-PCR using the HTBI primer set and the Qiagen OneStep RT-PCR kit. Libraries were constructed in a second round of multiplex PCR, after which size selection and purification were carried out. The libraries were sequenced on an Illumina HiSeq2000 using paired-end 100 bp reads. The paper's data handling went like this. SOAPnuke was used to process the raw data, throwing out any read that contained adapters or uncalled bases, had a mean Phred below 15, or lacked an exact constant-primer or identifier match. COPE v1.2.5 was used to merge high-quality paired reads, and clonotypes were defined as unique nucleotide sequences. MiTCR v1.1 was used to align the clonotypes against IMGT TRBV, TRBD and TRBJ reference segments. The analysis was restricted to V-J combinations with a frequency above 0.0001, which together covered 99% to 99.2% of the repertoires. The TCS score was defined as the ratio of F50 (clonal expansion) to E x V (chaos), calculated using BLOSUM62-based TCRdist between CDR3 peptides within each V-J. Welch's t-statistics and random forest reduced just over 500 V-J features to 10 to 15, which were used in a naive Bayes classifier (R e1071). TCRdb trimmed the raw reads at Q25, called clones with MiXCR and kept productive beta chains. Rows with a matching CDR3 protein are joined into one entry that keeps the most common DNA and genes. The V and J calls and clone size come from TCRdb's table, not from the authors' own analysis. The sample table records 490,000 or so distinct CDR3 sequences; just under 20% of these occur just once. 47% of the sample rests with the top ten.

About this clonotype: The antigen this receptor binds is unknown. Base qualities were left out, and no much larger clone turns up one base away.

This clonotype was sampled from a man aged 35 to 55 with Graves' ophthalmopathy. The sequence joins TRBV7-9 to TRBJ2-6, with 7 central nucleotides matching TRBD1. The sample consisted of blood. The CDR3 protein is CASSPTGKEPFYGANVLTF. The bases read TGTGCCAGCAGCCCGACAGGGAAAGAACCTTTTTATGGGGCCAACGTCCTGACTTTC.